This T cell receptor (beta chain) was documented in a study of human T cells and chemical hapten exposure. Each CDR3 protein is one row after TCRdb ran MiXCR on the RACE reads. The sample holds about 80,000 distinct CDR3 sequences, 14% seen once. In this sample, this clonotype turned up many times. Antigen specificity is unknown. General study points: TCRs whose frequency exceeded 1 in 1000 remained the same following DPC sensitization. Expanded TCRs grouped into significantly more large CDR3 similarity clusters than controls produced.

Time point meaning: pre-sensitization, week 0. This sample's treatment: therapeutic diphenylcyclopropenone sensitization with weekly scalp DPC. Venepuncture was done earlier than the placement of each patch test. Those who donated were patients with alopecia, 18 to 70 years of age, and suitable for DPC. This receptor was obtained from a woman between 45 and 60 years old with alopecia areata. Some clones in this sample may be carry-over from other donors' samples. The sample was whole blood, taken in connection with sensitization to the hapten diphenylcyclopropenone (DPC).

The CDR3 sequence is CSVALLGAAFF. The CDR3 DNA reads TGCAGCGTAGCCCTTTTGGGCGCCGCTTTCTTT. This chain connects TRBV29-1 to TRBJ1-1; unclear D gene. Germline loops: CDR1 SQVTM, CDR2 ANQGSEA. The germline V and J ends were trimmed by 6 bases and 11 bases, with 16 bases remaining between them. This CDR3 contains 11 residues.